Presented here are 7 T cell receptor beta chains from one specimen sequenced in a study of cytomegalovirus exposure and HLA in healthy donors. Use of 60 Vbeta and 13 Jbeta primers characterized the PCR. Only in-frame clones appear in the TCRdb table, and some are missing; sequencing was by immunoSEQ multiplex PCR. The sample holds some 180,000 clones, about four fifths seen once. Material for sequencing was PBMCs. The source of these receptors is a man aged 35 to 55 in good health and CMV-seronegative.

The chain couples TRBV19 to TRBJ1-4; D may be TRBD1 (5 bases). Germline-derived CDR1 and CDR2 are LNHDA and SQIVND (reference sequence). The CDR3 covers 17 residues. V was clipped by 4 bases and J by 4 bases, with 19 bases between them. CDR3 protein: CASSKGLRAGVNEKLFF. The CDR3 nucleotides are TGTGCCAGTAGTAAGGGACTGCGGGCAGGCGTTAATGAAAAACTGTTTTTT.

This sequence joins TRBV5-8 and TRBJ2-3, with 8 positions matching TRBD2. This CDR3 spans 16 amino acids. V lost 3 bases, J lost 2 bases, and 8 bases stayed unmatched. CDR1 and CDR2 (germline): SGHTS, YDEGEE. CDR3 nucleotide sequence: TGTGCCAGCAGCTATCTAGCGGGTTACTCCACAGATACGCAGTATTTT. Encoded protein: CASSYLAGYSTDTQYF. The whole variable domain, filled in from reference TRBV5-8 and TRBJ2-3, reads EAGVTQSPTHLIKTRGQQATLRCSPISGHTSVYWYQQALGLGLQFLLWYDEGEERNRGNFPPRFSGRQFPNYSSELNVNALELEDSALYLCASSYLAGYSTDTQYFGPGTRLTVL.

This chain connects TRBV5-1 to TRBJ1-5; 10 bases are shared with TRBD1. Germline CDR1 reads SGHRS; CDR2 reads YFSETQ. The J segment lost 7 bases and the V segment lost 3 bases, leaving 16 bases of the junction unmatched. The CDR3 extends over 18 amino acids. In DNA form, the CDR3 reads TGCGCCAGCAGCTGGGGGGAACAGAGGACAGGGGGTCGACAGCCCCAGCATTTT. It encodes CASSWGEQRTGGRQPQHF. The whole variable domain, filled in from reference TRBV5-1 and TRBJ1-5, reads KAGVTQTPRYLIKTRGQQVTLSCSPISGHRSVSWYQQTPGQGLQFLFEYFSETQRNKGNFPGRFSGRQFSNSRSEMNVSTLELGDSALYLCASSWGEQRTGGRQPQHFGDGTRLSIL.

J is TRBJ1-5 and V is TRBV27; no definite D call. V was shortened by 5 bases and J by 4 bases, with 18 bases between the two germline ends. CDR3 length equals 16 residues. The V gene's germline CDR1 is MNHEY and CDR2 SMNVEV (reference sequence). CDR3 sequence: CASSPGVRELNQPQHF. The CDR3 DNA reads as TGTGCCAGCAGTCCGGGTGTACGGGAACTTAATCAGCCCCAGCATTTT.

The CDR3 DNA is TGTGCCTGGATTAGATTCTCGGGAATCTATGGCTACACCTTC. Its protein is CAWIRFSGIYGYTF. J is TRBJ1-2 and V is TRBV30; D not resolved. This CDR3 contains 14 residues. The germline V gene has CDR1 GTSNPN and CDR2 SVGIG (reference sequence). V was shortened by 4 bases and J by 4 bases, with 16 bases between the two germline ends.

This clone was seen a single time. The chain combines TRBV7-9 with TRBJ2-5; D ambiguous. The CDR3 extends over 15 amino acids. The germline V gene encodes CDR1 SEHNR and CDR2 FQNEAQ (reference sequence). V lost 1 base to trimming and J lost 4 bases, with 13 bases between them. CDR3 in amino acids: CASSLVGGLIETQYF. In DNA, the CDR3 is TGTGCCAGCAGCTTAGTAGGCGGCCTGATAGAGACCCAGTACTTC.

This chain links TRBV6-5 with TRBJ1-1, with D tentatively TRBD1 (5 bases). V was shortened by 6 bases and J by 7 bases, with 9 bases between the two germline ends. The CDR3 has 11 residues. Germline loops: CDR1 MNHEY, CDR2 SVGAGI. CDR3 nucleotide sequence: TGTGCCAGCAGACGAGACAGTGAAGCTTTCTTT. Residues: CASRRDSEAFF.